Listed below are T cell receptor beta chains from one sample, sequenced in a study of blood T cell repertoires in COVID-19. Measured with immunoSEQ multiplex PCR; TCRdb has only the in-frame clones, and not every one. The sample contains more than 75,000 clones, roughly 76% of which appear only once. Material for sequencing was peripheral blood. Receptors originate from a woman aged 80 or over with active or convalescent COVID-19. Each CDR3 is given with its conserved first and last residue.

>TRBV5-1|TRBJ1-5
CASSLGYPGNQPQHF
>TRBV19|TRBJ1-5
CASSASGTGGYQPQHF
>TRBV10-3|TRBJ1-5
CAISDPKTSGDQPQHF
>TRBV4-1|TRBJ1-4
CASSLPGEKLFF
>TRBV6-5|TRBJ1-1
CASSFNRDTEAFF
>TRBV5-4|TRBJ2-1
CASSWGTSGSTEQFF
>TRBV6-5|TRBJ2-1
CASSYRLGEQFF
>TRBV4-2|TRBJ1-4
CASSQDQAGGEKLFF
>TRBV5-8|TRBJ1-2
CASSSTYGYTF
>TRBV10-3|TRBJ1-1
CAISEGDRVVGTEAFF
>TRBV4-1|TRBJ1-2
CASSLIQGSNYGYTF
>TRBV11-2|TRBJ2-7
CASSSAGGVSYEQYF
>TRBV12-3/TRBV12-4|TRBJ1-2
CASSLWGDRGYTF
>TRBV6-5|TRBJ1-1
CASRGGTDKAFF
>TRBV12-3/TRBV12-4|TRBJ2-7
CASSFGQDYEQYF
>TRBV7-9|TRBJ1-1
CASSLNSGTEAFF
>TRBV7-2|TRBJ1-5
CASSPQGFGNQPQHF
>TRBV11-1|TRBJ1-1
CASSWGHANTEAFF
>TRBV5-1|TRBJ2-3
CASSLEASSTDTQYF
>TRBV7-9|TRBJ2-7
CASSLEVDRVGQYF
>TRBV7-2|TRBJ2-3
CASSLGNSGSTDTQYF
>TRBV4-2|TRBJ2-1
CASSRPGLAGGEGSEQFF
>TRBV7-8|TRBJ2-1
CASSLEAGVGEQFF
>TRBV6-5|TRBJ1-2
CASSYSVSQFYGYTF
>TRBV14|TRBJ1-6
CASSGGAGNSPLHF
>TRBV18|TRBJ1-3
CASSPAGTGGNTIYF
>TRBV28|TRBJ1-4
CASGEGGDNEKLFF
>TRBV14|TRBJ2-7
CASSQVGEEQYF
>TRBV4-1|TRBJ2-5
CASSQEGWDRVKRVTQYF
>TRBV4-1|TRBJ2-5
CASSQSGTGNQETQYF
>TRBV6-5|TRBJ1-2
CASSREARSYGYTF
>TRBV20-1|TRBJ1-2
CSASETGHTF
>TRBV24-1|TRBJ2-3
CATSDGQGISTDTQYF
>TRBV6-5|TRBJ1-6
CASSSGTDNSPLHF
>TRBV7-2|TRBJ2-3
CASSSSGGDRYF
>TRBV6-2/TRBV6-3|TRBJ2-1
CASSYPSDRDNEQFF
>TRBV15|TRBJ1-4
CATSRDRDRAEKLFF
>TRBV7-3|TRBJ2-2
CASSLTGRELFF
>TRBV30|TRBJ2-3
CAWNHRQGSTDTQYF
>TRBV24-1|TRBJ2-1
CATSDPGTGGLNEQFF
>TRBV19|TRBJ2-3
CASSPRIGTGETDTQYF
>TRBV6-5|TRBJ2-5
CASSRTSAIETQYF
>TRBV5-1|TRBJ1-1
CASGGQGTTEAFF
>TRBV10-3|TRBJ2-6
CAISEWKTREDANVLTF
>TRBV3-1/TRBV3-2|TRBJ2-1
CASSQEPGNEQFF
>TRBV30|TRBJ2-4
CAWSGTLAKNIQYF
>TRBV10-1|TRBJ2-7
CARTKKTRTSGPYEQYF
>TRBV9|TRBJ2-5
CASSVVGQDLYQETQYF
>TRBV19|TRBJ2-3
CASSSSPGLAPDTQYF
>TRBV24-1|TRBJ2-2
CASHHRGDGELFF
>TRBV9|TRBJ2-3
CASSVAAGGASDTQYF
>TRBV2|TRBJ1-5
CASSDGEQPQHF